Following are 10 T cell receptor beta chains from one sample sequenced in a study of untreated major depressive disorder (dated 2018 in TCRdb). To prepare the library, the immunoSEQ multiplex PCR assay was applied. Held by TCRdb, this immuneACCESS table contains in-frame sequences only and omits some clones. Under half of the omission traces to an unresolved V gene where checked; the cause of the rest is unknown. The sample yields approximately 20,000 clones; 80% to 90% were counted once. Jointly, the top ten make up about 5% of the sample. The sequenced sample consisted of CD4+ T cells from PBMCs. The source is a woman in her twenties or thirties in good health.

This chain links TRBV30 with TRBJ1-1, with TRBD1 identical over 10 bases. The CDR3 is 15 residues long. V shed 5 bases, J shed 1 base, and the junction held 7 bases outside the gene matches. Germline V gives CDR1 GTSNPN, CDR2 SVGIG (reference sequence). DNA for the CDR3: TGTGCCTGGCGACAGGGGGCATCCCAGAACACTGAAGCTTTCTTT. This translates into CAWRQGASQNTEAFF.

The V call is TRBV2, the J call TRBJ1-1, with unresolved D. This CDR3 has 14 residues. Germline CDR1 and CDR2: SNHLY and FYNNEI. With 7 bases removed from V and 0 bases from J, the gap between germline ends came to 12 bases. The CDR3 sequence: CASIRVAMNTEAFF. In DNA, the CDR3 is TGTGCCAGCATACGCGTGGCCATGAACACTGAAGCTTTCTTT.

The chain joins TRBV11-2 to TRBJ2-5; tentative D call: TRBD2 (6 bases). CDR3 size: 14 residues. The germline V gene has CDR1 SGHAT and CDR2 FQNNGV. The V end was cut by 1 base, the J end by 10 bases, with 16 bases between. CDR3 DNA sequence: TGTGCCAGCAGCTTAGGAGCGGGCGTTGGGATCCAGTACTTC. This translates into CASSLGAGVGIQYF.

The chain couples TRBV21-1 to TRBJ2-3. TRBV21-1 is labeled a pseudogene. The CDR3 contains 15 residues. The CDR3 nucleotides read TGTGCCAGCAGCAAGGCCCTAAGAAACACAGATACGCAGTATTTT. Residues: CASSKALRNTDTQYF.

The V and J genes are TRBV7-3 and TRBJ2-7; D is possibly TRBD1 (5 bases). Germline V gene data show CDR1 as SGHTA and CDR2 as FQGTGA. V was shortened by 1 base and J by 2 bases, with 9 bases between the two germline ends. The CDR3 has 14 residues. CDR3 in amino acids: CASSLNPGTYEQYF. CDR3 nucleotide sequence: TGTGCCAGCAGCTTAAATCCAGGGACCTACGAGCAGTACTTC.

V gene TRBV2 combines with J gene TRBJ1-2, with 9 bases lining up with TRBD1. With V trimmed by 1 base and J by 4 bases, 16 bases remained unmatched. In germline, CDR1 is SNHLY, CDR2 FYNNEI. The CDR3 runs to 19 residues. CDR3 sequence: CASSEGGAWRDRESYGYTF. CDR3 nucleotides: TGTGCCAGCAGTGAAGGGGGAGCGTGGAGGGACAGGGAGTCCTATGGCTACACCTTC.

This clone was detected once. The genes are TRBV5-6 and TRBJ1-2, with D maybe TRBD1 (5 bases). The germline V gene encodes CDR1 SGHDT and CDR2 YYEEEE. The CDR3 loop spans 14 amino acids. The ends were cut back, 0 bases at V and 4 bases at J, with 10 bases in the middle. The CDR3 nucleotides read TGTGCCAGCAGCTTGGTCGGGGGTGGCTATGGCTACACCTTC. Translated: CASSLVGGGYGYTF.

The rearrangement joins TRBV7-2 to TRBJ1-6; D gene uncertain. From germline, CDR1 is SGHTA and CDR2 FQGNSA. The CDR3 extends over 15 amino acids. The germline V and J ends were trimmed by 2 bases and 5 bases, with 10 bases remaining between them. CDR3 protein: CASSLMGRDNSPLHF. The CDR3 DNA is TGTGCCAGCAGCTTAATGGGCCGAGATAATTCACCCCTCCACTTT.

The chain is built from TRBV27 and TRBJ2-5; 9 nucleotides agree with TRBD1. This CDR3 spans 15 amino acids. CDR1 MNHEY and CDR2 SMNVEV come from the germline V gene (reference sequence). With 4 bases clipped from V and 4 bases from J, the junction kept 7 bases outside the gene matches. DNA of the CDR3: TGTGCCAGCAGTTCGGACAGGGGATTATTAGAGACCCAGTACTTC. It codes for CASSSDRGLLETQYF.

By proportion, this clone is medium-sized. The chain has TRBV5-4 and TRBJ2-5; 9 bases line up with TRBD1. CDR1 and CDR2 from the germline V gene are SGHNT and YYREEE (reference sequence). There are 17 residues in the CDR3. V dropped 0 bases and J dropped 5; count of bases not matched to a gene: 11. CDR3 protein: CASSLGVSQGAGETQYF. The CDR3 DNA sequence: TGTGCCAGCAGCTTGGGAGTCTCACAGGGGGCGGGGGAGACCCAGTACTTC.